These 3 T cell receptor beta chains were sequenced from one sample in a study of metastatic and nonmetastatic thyroid tumors. No patient had received any treatment before thyroid surgery. TCRdb redid the clone calls on the PCR reads using MiXCR. The sample carries about 50,000 clones, about 20% recorded once. The sequenced sample consisted of blood. Receptors originate from a female donor with papillary thyroid cancer or a benign thyroid nodule (not recorded which). Some clones in this sample may be carry-over from other donors' samples.

This clone was recorded many times. This sequence joins TRBV20-1 and TRBJ1-1; D not resolved. Germline CDR1 and CDR2: DFQATT and SNEGSKA (reference sequence). Trimming shortened V by 0 bases and J by 4 bases, and 6 bases separated the two germline ends. The CDR3 covers 12 residues. CDR3 amino acids: CSARDLSTEAFF. The CDR3 DNA reads as TGCAGTGCTAGAGATCTGAGCACTGAAGCTTTCTTT.

As to this clone: Other DNA variants within this sample encode the same CDR3. V and J are TRBV12-3 or TRBV12-4 and TRBJ1-1; TRBD1 matches 9 bases. After removal of 3 bases from V and 0 bases from J, the junction contained 8 bases not matched to a gene. The CDR3 consists of 17 residues. Here the CDR3 reads CASSLGQGAGMNTEAFF. The CDR3 region has the DNA TGTGCCAGCAGTTTGGGACAGGGTGCTGGGATGAACACTGAAGCTTTCTTT.

This clone was observed at least ten times. The rearrangement joins TRBV11-2 to TRBJ2-7; D perhaps matches TRBD1 (5 bases). CDR3 length: 15 residues. The V end was cut by 1 base, the J end by 1 base, with 11 bases between. Germline V gives CDR1 SGHAT, CDR2 FQNNGV. This chain's CDR3 is CASSLVGAFSYEQYF. The CDR3 coding sequence is TGTGCCAGCAGCTTAGTTGGGGCTTTTTCCTACGAGCAGTACTTC.